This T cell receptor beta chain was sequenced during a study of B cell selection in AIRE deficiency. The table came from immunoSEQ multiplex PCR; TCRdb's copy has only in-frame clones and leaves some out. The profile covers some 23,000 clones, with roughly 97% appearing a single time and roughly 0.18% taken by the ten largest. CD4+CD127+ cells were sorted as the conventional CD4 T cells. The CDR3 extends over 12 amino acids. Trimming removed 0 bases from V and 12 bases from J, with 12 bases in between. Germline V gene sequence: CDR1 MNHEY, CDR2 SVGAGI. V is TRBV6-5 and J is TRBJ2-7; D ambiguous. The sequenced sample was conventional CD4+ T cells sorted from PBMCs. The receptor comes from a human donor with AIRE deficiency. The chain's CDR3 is CASSYSSSSPYF. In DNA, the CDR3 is TGTGCCAGCAGTTACTCATCATCAAGCCCGTACTTC.